Listed below are T cell receptor beta chains from one sample, sequenced in a study of CD8 T cells in Susac syndrome. In TCRdb, the immunoSEQ multiplex PCR reads were re-called with MiXCR into one record per CDR3 protein. The top ten hold 0.28% of the sample, which has around 130,000 distinct CDR3 sequences, just under 95% seen once. Material: CD8+ T cells from PBMCs. These receptors all come from a human donor with Susac syndrome. Both conserved end residues are trimmed from each CDR3. A D gene is named only where the DNA matches it firmly. The size field is filled for only some rows; it gives once, few, many or a size class.

D gene: .
J gene: TRBJ1-3
clone size: .
CDR3 length: 13
V gene: TRBV4-1
CDR3 protein: ASSQDGGYGNTIY

D gene: TRBD1
J gene: TRBJ1-4
clone size: .
CDR3 length: 14
V gene: TRBV12-3/TRBV12-4
CDR3 protein: ASSHDRAGTNEKLF

D gene: .
J gene: TRBJ2-7
clone size: once
CDR3 length: 12
V gene: TRBV12-3/TRBV12-4
CDR3 protein: ASSLGRDVYEQY

D gene: .
J gene: TRBJ1-5
clone size: once
CDR3 length: 11
V gene: TRBV7-9
CDR3 protein: ASSLDPFQPQH

D gene: TRBD2
J gene: TRBJ2-7
clone size: .
CDR3 length: 11
V gene: TRBV20-1
CDR3 protein: SAKTWGGNEQY

D gene: .
J gene: TRBJ2-3
clone size: .
CDR3 length: 14
V gene: TRBV7-9
CDR3 protein: ASSSPWRASTDTQY

D gene: .
J gene: TRBJ2-7
clone size: .
CDR3 length: 14
V gene: TRBV4-3
CDR3 protein: ASSLERGQGEYEQY

D gene: .
J gene: TRBJ2-1
clone size: .
CDR3 length: 15
V gene: TRBV6-2/TRBV6-3
CDR3 protein: ASSYSGGDASYNEQF

D gene: TRBD1
J gene: TRBJ1-4
clone size: once
CDR3 length: 17
V gene: TRBV30
CDR3 protein: AWKPGPGQGVIANEKLF

D gene: TRBD2
J gene: TRBJ2-5
clone size: few
CDR3 length: 12
V gene: TRBV19
CDR3 protein: ASSTRAGQETQY

D gene: TRBD1
J gene: TRBJ1-2
clone size: .
CDR3 length: 14
V gene: TRBV29-1
CDR3 protein: SVDGQAQVPNYGYT

D gene: .
J gene: TRBJ2-1
clone size: few
CDR3 length: 15
V gene: TRBV27
CDR3 protein: ASSLSGPPSSYNEQF

D gene: .
J gene: TRBJ1-2
clone size: .
CDR3 length: 13
V gene: TRBV5-1
CDR3 protein: ASSLVERGGSGYT

D gene: TRBD1
J gene: TRBJ2-3
clone size: once
CDR3 length: 12
V gene: TRBV29-1
CDR3 protein: SVEDYRGSDTQY

D gene: .
J gene: TRBJ2-7
clone size: few
CDR3 length: 11
V gene: TRBV19
CDR3 protein: ASSLGRGYEQY

D gene: .
J gene: TRBJ1-1
clone size: .
CDR3 length: 11
V gene: TRBV14
CDR3 protein: ASSHRLNTEAF

D gene: TRBD2
J gene: TRBJ2-1
clone size: .
CDR3 length: 13
V gene: TRBV25-1
CDR3 protein: ASGTSGASYNEQF

D gene: .
J gene: TRBJ2-2
clone size: .
CDR3 length: 11
V gene: TRBV7-9
CDR3 protein: APGLTNTGELF